This T cell receptor beta chain was recovered during a study of T cell changes during pregnancy in multiple sclerosis. Libraries were prepared by immunoSEQ multiplex PCR; TCRdb keeps only in-frame clonotypes and omits some of them. The data show 50,000 to 70,000 clones, around nine tenths seen once. The material sequenced was CD8+ T cells from peripheral blood mononuclear cells, taken before pregnancy. The TCR was taken from a female donor with multiple sclerosis, enrolled in a pregnancy study.

The CDR3 DNA follows: TGTGCCAGCAGCGCCGGCGGGATGGGGTACGAGCAGTACTTC. This sequence encodes CASSAGGMGYEQYF. This sequence joins TRBV5-4 and TRBJ2-7; a possible D gene is TRBD2 (6 bases). Germline CDR1 reads SGHNT; CDR2 reads YYREEE (reference sequence). Trimming left V 4 bases short and J 4 bases short, with 15 bases between. The CDR3 sequence is 14 residues long.